This T cell receptor beta chain was recovered during a study of cytomegalovirus exposure and HLA in healthy donors (dated by TCRdb to between 2016 and 2019). General notes on the study: In an earlier analysis of several hundred of the donors, 276 Gb of sequence data and some 100 million unique TCR beta sequences from about 190 million T cells were reported. The study was designed to test whether signatures of past pathogen exposure could be identified by cataloging public T cell receptors. Typing coverage differed by locus: A, B, C, DRB1 and DQB1 were typed in roughly 620-630 donors, DQA1 in 500 to 550, DPA1 in around 610, and DPB1 in approximately 450. An earlier analysis of around 640 of the donors used high-throughput TCR beta sequencing to judge whether each TCR beta V gene segment behaved as functional or pseudogenic. An early release that covered some 640 HLA-typed donors contained about 300 gigabases of sequencing data and about 93 million unique TCR sequences. To study patterns of TCR occurrence, a later analysis re-analyzed previously published TCR beta repertoires from 600 to 750 donors and added high-resolution HLA genotyping. Every discovery cohort repertoire had been produced on one sequencing platform. The study combined high-throughput TCR immunosequencing, statistical association of individual TCRs with disease status, and machine learning to predict cytomegalovirus infection status. A handful of DR-DQ haplotypes were handled as single units for association and clustering because linkage in the cohort was strong. Both class I and class II loci were covered by HLA typing, at four-digit resolution. Alongside the repertoire data, information on donor age, sex, ethnicity and CMV serostatus was compiled. Genome-wide SNP genotypes for about 65% of the 666 donors were used in a later genetic analysis, which treated that subset as a discovery cohort. Across some 400 genotyped donors of the cohort, an average of approximately 240,000 unique TCR beta nucleotide sequences per donor were sequenced, and roughly a sixth of those sequences were non-productive. The genetic ancestry cluster associated with self-reported Caucasian donors included around four fifths of the 300 to 450 genotyped donors. Rather than using new phenotypic data, the later analysis identified candidate immune exposures from TCR beta sequences and from how often those sequences occurred across donors. In addition to the first cohort of about 650 subjects, a separate validation cohort of some 120 different subjects was used. Using immunosequencing, the study profiled T cell repertoires from 500 to 800 subjects and related those repertoires to cytomegalovirus serostatus. Here is what the overall study found, with its caveats: The classifier was reported to diagnose cytomegalovirus status with high specificity and sensitivity in both the original and validation cohorts. According to a later genetic analysis, donors in an Asian-associated ancestry cluster had fewer N-insertions in productive TCRs than the approximately 630-donor mean. A further reported finding was that TCR beta sequences accurately predicted the HLA-A and HLA-B alleles for most subjects in the first cohort. In a later analysis, HLA-associated TCR beta chains were found to be more clonally expanded and to have lower generation probabilities than equally common non-associated chains. The study gave a list of under 200 TCR beta chains associated with cytomegalovirus. Most TCR sequences were seen in very few donors, while some public TCRs were found in many individuals. An earlier analysis of approximately 530 of the donors showed that most TCR beta V segments appeared in productive rearrangements either about 87% or about 30% of the time, which broadly matched IMGT annotations. V-gene and J-gene trimming of TCR beta chains was associated with a missense DCLRE1C variant in a later genetic analysis, and the association was replicated in an independent cohort. A later analysis reported that several top co-occurrence clusters appeared linked to parvovirus B19, influenza, CMV and Epstein-Barr virus. Linkage disequilibrium might explain the correlated functional status among segregating V segments, but an unknown experimental factor could not be excluded. Some IMGT-functional V segments, including TRBV6-2 and TRBV6-3, could not be told apart with the 87-base-pair reads, so those segments were excluded. A later analysis found that most CMV-associated TCR beta chains appeared HLA-restricted, with HLA associations seemingly driven largely by CMV exposure. A cluster of highly shared sequence variants was judged likely to represent a technical artifact of the sequencing pipeline. Immune exposure information for the cohort was limited to CMV serostatus. In this cohort, only TCR beta chains were sequenced, and detectable features were limited by the absence of alpha or paired-chain data. In vitro tests confirmed that a few of the cytomegalovirus-associated TCR beta chains recognize cytomegalovirus antigens. According to the authors, the approach could potentially be generalized to other disease states and immunological phenotypes. Specific HLA alleles were associated with some 15,000 TCR beta sequences at a false discovery rate of 0.05 in a later analysis. Because counts were too low, roughly 16 rarely observed V segments, including chromosome 9 orphons, were left out of the earlier analysis of 500 to 750 of the donors. Strong co-occurrence of HLA alleles, especially DR and DQ, made assigning TCR associations to individual alleles difficult. Roughly uniform sequencing depth across donors was assumed in presence/absence analyses, although this assumption may not hold. According to a later analysis, TCR association rates differed among HLA loci, with DRB1 alleles showing the most associated TCRs and HLA-C alleles showing the fewest. Because HLA typing was unavailable for some donors at each locus, only the typed subset was used in association tests.

Preparation of the library involved the immunoSEQ multiplex PCR assay. For the multiplex PCR, a mixture combining 60 forward primers for TCR Vbeta segments and 13 reverse primers for TCR Jbeta segments was used. A multiplex PCR assay on genomic DNA amplified the CDR3 region of rearranged TCR beta genes. On the Illumina HiSeq System, the amplified TCR beta libraries were sequenced as 87-base-pair reads. As for the original processing: A later analysis tallied around 87 million unique TCR beta chains across the 640 or so repertoires, and 10 million to 11 million of those chains were shared by two or more donors. Raw reads were error-corrected and collapsed into unique sequences by a nearest-neighbor algorithm in which closely related sequences were merged to remove PCR and sequencing errors. CDR3 sequences were aligned to IMGT reference sequences to assign V, D and J gene segments. For a sequence to be retained, a match of at least six nucleotides was required to both a V gene segment and a J gene segment. A rearrangement was called productive if the CDR3 had no stop codons and remained in frame with V and J, and every other rearrangement was called non-productive. Following IMGT convention, CDR3 was defined as the stretch from the second conserved V-encoded cysteine up to the conserved J-encoded phenylalanine. The earlier analysis of 587 of the donors excluded sequences that lacked an unambiguous match to a single V gene segment. In an earlier analysis of 587 of the donors, a V segment was called functional when productive rearrangements were above 56.7%, and segregating when the standard deviation between donors exceeded 5%. To diagnose cytomegalovirus status from the catalog of TCR beta chain sequences, a statistical classification framework was built. A later analysis assigned V and J genes by comparing TCR nucleotide sequences with IMGT/GENE-DB human TR gene sequences. The TCRdist pipeline was used in a later analysis to assign CDR3 sequences and most-parsimonious VDJ recombination scenarios. In a later analysis, every TCR beta chain was defined by the combination of its CDR3 amino acid sequence and its V-gene family, and reads without a unique V-gene family were dropped. A later analysis removed several hundred highly shared, low-generation-probability nucleotide sequences to deal with suspected cross-contamination and a sequencing artifact. In a later analysis, a clonal expansion index for each public chain was calculated from normalized within-repertoire ranks of inferred template counts. In a later analysis, generation probabilities were computed with a VDJ recombination model fitted to out-of-frame rearrangements, and the resulting probabilities were checked against IGoR. In a later analysis, hypergeometric tests were used to score TCR-TCR, TCR-HLA and TCR-CMV co-occurrence, with a repertoire-size bias correction applied to TCR pairs. To estimate false discovery rates, a later analysis permuted the HLA or CMV assignments 20 times. A later analysis grouped co-occurring TCRs with DBSCAN, adding TCRdist sequence similarity when clustering within HLA-allele-positive subsets. Co-occurrence clustering excluded repertoires with fewer than 30,000 or more than 120,000 public chains, plus five with anomalous nucleotide sharing. Held by TCRdb, this immuneACCESS table contains in-frame sequences only and omits some clones. Under half of the omission traces to an unresolved V gene where checked; the cause of the rest is unknown. V and J calls and clone size are as listed in that table; D and trimming were resolved from the DNA. The sample contains some 100,000 clones, roughly four fifths of them found a single time. Clones ranked in the top ten supply around 14% of the sample.

The germline V gene sets CDR1 to SGDLS and CDR2 to YYNGEE. The V end gives up 4 bases and the J end 5 bases, leaving 7 bases in the junction not matched to a gene. From its cysteine to its phenylalanine, the CDR3 spans 16 amino acids. Of all the DNA, just the CDR3 is kept, 48 bases in frame from base 1. The cohort comprised fewer than 700 healthy bone marrow donors. At the time of sampling, all cohort members were nominally healthy, though unrecorded immune exposures were likely present. The donor tested CMV seropositive and was one of the 289 seropositive cohort members. A peripheral blood sample was provided by each donor, and peripheral blood mononuclear cells were used for TCR beta sequencing. Genomic DNA extraction from the blood cell samples was performed with the Qiagen DNeasy Blood Extraction Kit. Regarding this clone: Its antigen is currently not known. No per-base quality is available; no much larger clone lies one base away.

This clonotype was obtained from a male donor in good health and CMV-seropositive. Rearrangement joined TRBV9 to TRBJ2-3, and 13 bases in between align with TRBD2. The source material was PBMCs. The sequenced DNA: TGTGCCAGCAGCCCTCCGGGACTAGCGGGGCAAGATACGCAGTATTTT. It translates to CASSPPGLAGQDTQYF.